The rows below give T cell receptor beta chains drawn from one sample of a study of control samples from healthy donors and cancer patients. TCRdb keeps only in-frame clones here, not all; method: immunoSEQ multiplex PCR. The sample carries 180,000 or so clones, 91% recorded once. Sequencing was performed on blood. Receptor source: a young woman in good health. Each CDR3 is given with its conserved first and last residue. A D gene is named only where the DNA matches it firmly.

d_gene	v_gene	len	j_gene	CDR3aa
TRBD1	TRBV5-1	14	TRBJ1-1	CASSVQGEYTEAFF
TRBD2	TRBV7-2	16	TRBJ2-5	CASSLASGRAQETQYF
TRBD1	TRBV7-2	16	TRBJ1-6	CASSPRDRGWYSPLHF
TRBD1	TRBV18	14	TRBJ1-1	CASSPRDRNTEAFF
-	TRBV4-3	14	TRBJ1-4	CASSPTVPNEKLFF
TRBD1	TRBV4-3	13	TRBJ1-1	CASSQAQGTEAFF
TRBD1	TRBV5-1	16	TRBJ1-1	CASSARDRGLNTEAFF
-	TRBV4-3	16	TRBJ1-1	CASSQEAGVLRTEAFF
-	TRBV11-2	13	TRBJ2-6	CASSLSGANVLTF
TRBD2	TRBV7-2	16	TRBJ2-7	CASSFGSGESSYEQYF
TRBD1	TRBV4-2	14	TRBJ2-7	CASSQSRQGGEQYF
TRBD1	TRBV6-5	14	TRBJ1-2	CASSPGQGNYGYTF
-	TRBV5-1	14	TRBJ1-2	CASSLDRADYGYTF
-	TRBV10-2	17	TRBJ1-2	CASSESTSPTGQYGYTF
TRBD1	TRBV19	16	TRBJ2-6	CASSEGQGTGANVLTF
-	TRBV29-1	13	TRBJ1-1	CSVEGGLGTEAFF
-	TRBV6-2/TRBV6-3	14	TRBJ2-3	CASSYSTRVDTQYF
-	TRBV5-8	13	TRBJ2-1	CASSLFRNNEQFF
-	TRBV6-5	14	TRBJ1-1	CASSYGQQNTEAFF
-	TRBV7-2	13	TRBJ1-6	CASSLLYNSPLHF
-	TRBV7-9	11	TRBJ2-7	CASSFRGEQYF
TRBD1	TRBV15	15	TRBJ1-2	CATSRGTGGGYGYTF
-	TRBV23-1	15	TRBJ1-6	CASSQSGGHNSPLHF
TRBD1	TRBV6-2/TRBV6-3	15	TRBJ1-2	CASSYGGTGFLGYTF
TRBD2	TRBV5-8	18	TRBJ2-3	CASSLAAGVPTSTDTQYF
TRBD1	TRBV6-6	15	TRBJ1-2	CASSYLGTGYYGYTF
-	TRBV6-5	15	TRBJ2-5	CASSYSGQLQETQYF
TRBD1	TRBV18	13	TRBJ2-7	CASSRDRENEQYF
-	TRBV5-1	13	TRBJ1-1	CASRDGGNTEAFF
TRBD1	TRBV29-1	14	TRBJ2-7	CSVEDWTGGHEQYF
-	TRBV10-1	14	TRBJ2-1	CASSAGGSYNEQFF
TRBD1	TRBV12-3/TRBV12-4	13	TRBJ2-5	CASSRDRGETQYF
-	TRBV28	12	TRBJ1-1	CASSLGGRGAFF
-	TRBV30	16	TRBJ1-3	CAWSVAGHSSGNTIYF
-	TRBV5-6	14	TRBJ1-2	CASSLGGLNYGYTF
TRBD1	TRBV19	14	TRBJ1-1	CASSRTGVNTEAFF
TRBD1	TRBV6-1	14	TRBJ1-1	CASSDTGEVTEAFF
-	TRBV3-1/TRBV3-2	14	TRBJ2-7	CASSQRQPSYEQYF
-	TRBV10-1	12	TRBJ2-5	CASSDYQETQYF
-	TRBV21-1	16	TRBJ2-1	CASSKGRLAGGHEQFF
TRBD2	TRBV29-1	15	TRBJ2-3	CSVEVAGARTDTQYF
-	TRBV25-1	15	TRBJ1-4	CASSERVREGEKLFF
TRBD1	TRBV28	14	TRBJ1-2	CASSPTGTGAGYTF
-	TRBV5-1	15	TRBJ1-3	CASSLSGARGNTIYF
TRBD2	TRBV7-8	14	TRBJ2-1	CASSLLLAGPQQFF
TRBD1	TRBV27	15	TRBJ1-6	CASSWGRQGNSPLHF
-	TRBV18	14	TRBJ2-2	CASSRTANTGELFF
-	TRBV12-3/TRBV12-4	13	TRBJ1-2	CASSFGRGYGYTF
-	TRBV5-5	17	TRBJ1-5	CASSLAPHRQGNQPQHF
TRBD2	TRBV6-1	15	TRBJ2-2	CASSEERGGVGELFF
TRBD2	TRBV5-3	12	TRBJ2-7	CARGTNSYEQYF
-	TRBV25-1	15	TRBJ2-2	CASSEADSLTGELFF
-	TRBV7-9	12	TRBJ1-6	CASNRENSPLHF